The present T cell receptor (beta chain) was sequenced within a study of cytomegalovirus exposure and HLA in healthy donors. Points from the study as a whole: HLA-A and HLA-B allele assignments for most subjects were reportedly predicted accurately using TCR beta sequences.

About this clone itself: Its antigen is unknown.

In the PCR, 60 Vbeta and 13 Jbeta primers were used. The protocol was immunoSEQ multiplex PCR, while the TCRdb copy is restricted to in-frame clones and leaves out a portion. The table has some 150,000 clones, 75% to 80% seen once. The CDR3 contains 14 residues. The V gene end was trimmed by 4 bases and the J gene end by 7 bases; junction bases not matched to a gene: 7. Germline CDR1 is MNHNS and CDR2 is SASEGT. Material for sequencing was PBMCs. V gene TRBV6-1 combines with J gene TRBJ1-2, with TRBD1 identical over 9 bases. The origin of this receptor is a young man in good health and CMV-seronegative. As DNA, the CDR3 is TGTGCCAGCAGTGGGTCGGACAGGGGAGGTGGCTACACCTTC. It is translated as CASSGSDRGGGYTF.